This TCR beta chain was documented in a study of blood T cell repertoires in COVID-19. About the research overall: Collection of acute and convalescent COVID-19 samples took place in the United States, Italy and Spain.

This clone appeared a single time. V shed 11 bases and J shed 2 bases, with 13 bases lying between them. Germline V gene data show CDR1 as ENHRY and CDR2 as SYGVKD. The CDR3 length is 13 residues. In the original workflow: Quantification of nucleated cells was approximated via reference gene primer amplification. Method: immunoSEQ multiplex PCR; TCRdb's copy keeps in-frame clones and lacks some. That table gives V, J and clone size, and the DNA gave D and trimming. The sample comprises approximately 68,000 clones, 82% of which are singletons, and 18% rests with the top ten. The sample taken for sequencing was peripheral blood. The chain combines TRBV10-3 with TRBJ1-3; D not certain. This clonotype originated in a human donor in a cohort sampled during active COVID-19. In DNA form, the CDR3 reads TGTGCCGCACAGAGGGCAACTGGAAACACCATATATTTT. Encoded protein: CAAQRATGNTIYF.